This T cell receptor (beta chain) was captured in a study of cytomegalovirus exposure and HLA in healthy donors. In the case of this clone: Its antigen is unidentified.

Regarding the study as a whole: A previous analysis found most TCR beta V segments productive roughly 90% or roughly 30% of the time.

The CDR3 sequence is 16 residues long. Germline-derived CDR1 and CDR2 are SGHTA and FQGNSA. The V end was cut by 5 bases, the J end by 4 bases, with 17 bases between. The PCR made use of 60 Vbeta and 13 Jbeta primers. TCRdb keeps only in-frame clones here, not all; method: immunoSEQ multiplex PCR. The sample has 120,000 to 150,000 clones, around 78% seen once. The sequencing input was PBMCs. This TCR was sampled from a middle-aged woman in good health and CMV-seropositive. V gene TRBV7-2 combines with J gene TRBJ2-2; maybe TRBD2 (5 bases). In DNA form, the CDR3 reads TGTGCCAGCAGCCATAGTTGGCGGGCGCCCACCGGGGAGCTGTTTTTT. Residues: CASSHSWRAPTGELFF.